Below are 29 T cell receptor beta chains sequenced from a single sample in a study of shared clonotypes between healthy human individuals. This table comes from immunoSEQ multiplex PCR, and its TCRdb copy is limited to in-frame clones, with some not included. The sample gives about 92,000 clones, approximately 44% of which show up once; around 16% is in the top ten. Material: PBMCs. All receptors come from a woman between 40 and 50 years old in good health. Some clones in this sample may be carry-over from other donors' samples.

The gene calls are TRBV7-3 and TRBJ2-1; TRBD2 agrees at 8 bases. The CDR3 is 16 amino acids. V shed 5 bases and J 0 bases; nucleotides not matched to a gene: 6. Germline V gene lookup returns CDR1 SGHTA and CDR2 FQGTGA. The CDR3 sequence is CASSPPGTSSYNEQFF. CDR3 DNA sequence: TGTGCCAGCAGCCCCCCCGGGACTAGCTCCTACAATGAGCAGTTCTTC.

The V and J genes are TRBV5-1 and TRBJ2-7; 8 nucleotides match TRBD1. The J segment lost 6 bases and the V segment lost 3 bases, leaving 5 bases of the junction unmatched. CDR1 and CDR2 from the germline V gene are SGHRS and YFSETQ. The CDR3 runs 13 residues. CDR3: CASSSGQGSEQYF. Here the CDR3 DNA reads TGCGCCAGCAGCTCAGGACAGGGTTCCGAGCAGTACTTC.

The V and J genes are TRBV18 and TRBJ2-7; no definite D call. Trimming took off 1 base at V and 1 base at J, with 8 bases between the two ends. Germline values: CDR1 KGHSH, CDR2 LQKENI. The CDR3 is 14 amino acids. This CDR3 reads CASSPRSASYEQYF. The CDR3 bases are TGTGCCAGCTCACCACGAAGCGCTTCCTACGAGCAGTACTTC.

The rearrangement links TRBV4-2 to TRBJ2-5; D could derive from TRBD1 or TRBD2 (5 bases each). Germline assignment: CDR1 LGHNA and CDR2 YNFKEQ. The ends were cut back, 4 bases at V and 2 bases at J, with 23 bases in the middle. CDR3 length: 18 residues. CDR3 sequence reads: CASSPSRVDWSRQETQYF. Here the CDR3 DNA reads TGTGCCAGCAGCCCCAGCAGGGTGGACTGGAGCCGGCAAGAGACCCAGTACTTC.

V usage is TRBV27 and J usage is TRBJ1-6; D remains ambiguous. V was cut by 6 bases and J by 10 bases, with 19 bases left in between. Per germline, CDR1 MNHEY and CDR2 SMNVEV (reference sequence). This CDR3 has 15 residues. DNA for the CDR3: TGTGCCAGCAGGGCTCGGGCAGGCCTGGTATCACCCCTCCACTTT. It is translated as CASRARAGLVSPLHF.

The chain uses TRBV27 and TRBJ2-7; 8 bases agree with TRBD2. The CDR3 has 15 residues. Germline trimming cut 5 bases from V and 0 bases from J; bases unmatched to any gene: 6. Germline V CDR1 and CDR2: MNHEY, SMNVEV (reference sequence). The CDR3 bases are TGTGCCAGCAGTATTCGAGCGGGAGCCTCCTACGAGCAGTACTTC. Protein: CASSIRAGASYEQYF.

This clone was observed a few times. The rearrangement joins TRBV27 to TRBJ2-7; D could derive from TRBD1 or TRBD2 (5 bases each). Trimming took 6 bases from V and 2 from J, leaving 23 bases between them. Germline assignment: CDR1 MNHEY and CDR2 SMNVEV (reference sequence). This CDR3 is 17 amino acids long. The CDR3 is CASSRVRDGLPTYEQYF. CDR3 sequence (DNA): TGTGCCAGCAGCCGAGTTCGGGACGGGTTACCGACCTACGAGCAGTACTTC.

This clone is medium-sized in the sample. CDR3 residues: CAWTRTGKETQYF. The CDR3 nucleotides read TGTGCCTGGACCCGGACAGGGAAAGAGACCCAGTACTTC. This chain joins TRBV30 and TRBJ2-5; 8 bases are shared with TRBD1. The CDR3 loop spans 13 amino acids. The V segment lost 4 bases and the J segment 3 bases; nucleotides outside the gene matches: 4. Germline CDR1 GTSNPN, CDR2 SVGIG (reference sequence).

This clone turned up a few times. A much larger clone differs by one base, so this may be a read error. Additional DNA sequences in this sample encode the identical CDR3. The chain employs TRBV30 and TRBJ2-5; the D gene is possibly TRBD1 (5 bases). The DNA matches TRBJ2-7 better at its end, which makes the J call doubtful. CDR3 length: 14 residues. Germline CDR1 reads GTSNPN; CDR2 reads SVGIG (reference sequence). DNA of the CDR3: TGTGCCTGGTCCCCGAGGACACCTACCTACGAGCAGTACTTC. Translation: CAWSPRTPTYEQYF.

The V and J genes are TRBV28 and TRBJ2-7; D is uncertain. The CDR3 sequence is 11 residues long. Trimming cost V 8 bases and J 0 bases, with 5 bases left between them. CDR1 and CDR2 from the germline V gene are MDHEN and SYDVKM. CDR3 in amino acids: CASGSSYEQYF. The CDR3 nucleotides are TGTGCCAGCGGCAGCTCCTACGAGCAGTACTTC.

The rearrangement links TRBV30 to TRBJ1-2; 9 bases line up with TRBD1. Trimming removed 4 bases from V and 7 bases from J; junction bases left unmatched: 7. Germline loops: CDR1 GTSNPN, CDR2 SVGIG (reference sequence). The CDR3 consists of 13 residues. CDR3 DNA sequence: TGTGCCTGGAATCACAGGGGGCTGAGTGGCTACACCTTC. Translating it yields CAWNHRGLSGYTF.

This clone was counted a few times. The chain carries TRBV2 and TRBJ2-5; possible D gene TRBD1, 6 bases. With 6 bases removed from V and 5 bases from J, the gap between germline ends came to 19 bases. The CDR3 runs to 15 residues. Germline CDR1 SNHLY, CDR2 FYNNEI. CDR3 protein: CASRTGQTAAETQYF. CDR3 nucleotide sequence: TGTGCCAGCAGAACCGGACAGACTGCGGCCGAGACCCAGTACTTC.

This clone showed up many times. The chain recombines TRBV10-3 with TRBJ2-2; D not certain. Trimming took off 3 bases at V and 4 bases at J, with 6 bases between the two ends. CDR1 is ENHRY and CDR2 is SYGVKD in the germline V gene. This CDR3 has 13 amino acids. CDR3 coding DNA: TGTGCCATCAGTGATAGGGCCACCGGGGAGCTGTTTTTT. Translated, it gives CAISDRATGELFF.

This clone has a count of ten or more. The CDR3 loop reads CAWKRQESPYGYTF. In DNA form, the CDR3 reads TGTGCCTGGAAGCGACAGGAATCCCCTTATGGCTACACCTTC. V gene TRBV30 combines with J gene TRBJ1-2, with D maybe TRBD1 (6 bases). Trimming pared 4 bases from V and 5 bases from J, leaving 17 bases between. The germline V gene encodes CDR1 GTSNPN and CDR2 SVGIG (reference sequence). The CDR3 contains 14 residues.

The chain recombines TRBV28 with TRBJ1-2; 12 bases are a match to TRBD1. CDR1 is MDHEN and CDR2 is SYDVKM in the germline V gene. V shed 4 bases and J 3 bases; nucleotides not matched to a gene: 6. CDR3 length: 16 residues. Here the CDR3 DNA reads TGTGCCAGCAGTTCCCCCGGGACAGGGGGCTACTATGGCTACACCTTC. Its translation: CASSSPGTGGYYGYTF.

Comments on this clone: A much larger clone lies a single base off, so this may be a read error. This specimen includes other DNA sequences encoding the same CDR3. V usage is TRBV4-1 and J usage is TRBJ2-5; TRBD2 agrees at 10 bases. CDR1 MGHRA and CDR2 YSYEKL come from the germline V gene. The CDR3 spans 14 residues. CDR3 region: CASSLLAGVETQYF. The CDR3 coding sequence is TGCGCCAGCAGCCTTCTAGCGGGAGTGGAGACTCAGTACTTC.

This clone was detected only a few times. The rearrangement uses TRBV29-1 and TRBJ2-5; D call uncertain. CDR1 and CDR2 from the germline V gene are SQVTM and ANQGSEA. There are 12 residues in the CDR3. Trimming shortened V by 4 bases and J by 4 bases, and 10 bases separated the two germline ends. CDR3 residues: CSVGARGETQYF. The DNA of the CDR3 is TGCAGCGTTGGGGCTCGCGGAGAGACCCAGTACTTC.

V is TRBV5-4 and J is TRBJ2-1; D is unclear. Germline V gene lookup returns CDR1 SGHNT and CDR2 YYREEE (reference sequence). This CDR3 is built from 15 residues. The V end was cut by 0 bases, the J end by 6 bases, with 13 bases between. The CDR3 sequence is CASSLGRNRGNEQFF. In nucleotides, the CDR3 is TGTGCCAGCAGCTTGGGGCGGAACCGCGGCAATGAGCAGTTCTTC.

For this clone: With a much larger clone just one base away, this may be a read error. J is TRBJ2-5 and V is TRBV7-9; a possible D gene is TRBD1 (5 bases). CDR3 length equals 15 residues. CDR1 and CDR2 from the germline V gene are SEHNR and FQNEAQ (reference sequence). The CDR3 reads CASSLSQGNQEAQYF. CDR3 sequence (DNA): TGTGCCAGCAGCTTATCGCAGGGTAACCAAGAGGCCCAGTACTTC.

This rearrangement joins TRBV6-5 to TRBJ1-1; D not resolved. The V gene's germline CDR1 is MNHEY and CDR2 SVGAGI. This CDR3 is built from 15 residues. Trimming pared 5 bases from V and 0 bases from J, leaving 13 bases between. CDR3 nucleotide sequence: TGTGCCAGCAGTCCCTACAGAGCTCTGAACACTGAAGCTTTCTTT. This translates into CASSPYRALNTEAFF.

As to this clone: Just one base apart from a much larger clone, this may be a read error. The rearrangement joins TRBV6-1 to TRBJ2-7; D is uncertain. V was clipped by 6 bases and J by 6 bases, with 21 bases between them. Germline CDR1 reads MNHNS; CDR2 reads SASEGT. The CDR3 contains 15 residues. CDR3 nucleotide sequence: TGTGCCAGCAGCCCCCCCGATCGGGTGCCCGCCGAGCAGTACTTC. Encoded protein: CASSPPDRVPAEQYF.

J is TRBJ1-4 and V is TRBV4-2, with a weak D call TRBD1 (5 bases). Per the germline V gene, CDR1 is LGHNA and CDR2 is YNFKEQ. The CDR3 runs 13 residues. V was trimmed by 5 bases and J by 8 bases, leaving 12 bases between them. CDR3 residues: CASSSDKGEKLFF. DNA of the CDR3: TGTGCCAGCAGCTCGGACAAAGGGGAAAAACTGTTTTTT.

This clone was recorded a few times. The chain is built from TRBV18 and TRBJ2-1, with 8 bases fitting TRBD2. CDR1 is KGHSH and CDR2 is LQKENI in the germline V gene. Trimming removed 3 bases from V and 9 bases from J; junction bases left unmatched: 10. The CDR3 extends over 15 amino acids. CDR3 DNA sequence: TGTGCCAGCTCACCTCCGGCCGGGGGGGTTCGTGAGCAGTTCTTC. It translates to CASSPPAGGVREQFF.

The rearrangement links TRBV27 to TRBJ2-2, with D unclear. Between the trimmed V and J ends, which lost 5 bases and 0 bases, there was a span of 10 bases. Germline V gives CDR1 MNHEY, CDR2 SMNVEV (reference sequence). The CDR3 covers 15 residues. CDR3 in DNA: TGTGCCAGCAGTAAAAGCAGTACGAACACCGGGGAGCTGTTTTTT. Amino acids: CASSKSSTNTGELFF.

This clone was counted many times. The chain is built from TRBV5-1 and TRBJ2-7; 8 nucleotides agree with TRBD1. Germline V CDR1 and CDR2: SGHRS, YFSETQ. With V trimmed by 4 bases and J by 2 bases, 5 bases remained unmatched. The CDR3 spans 14 residues. CDR3 coding DNA: TGCGCCAGCAGCCCCGGACAGGGAGCCTACGAGCAGTACTTC. Its protein is CASSPGQGAYEQYF.

The chain joins TRBV5-1 to TRBJ1-2, with D possibly matching TRBD1 (5 bases). The germline V and J ends were trimmed by 6 bases and 5 bases, with 14 bases remaining between them. The CDR3 has 13 residues. CDR1 is SGHRS and CDR2 is YFSETQ in the germline V gene. The CDR3 nucleotides are TGCGCCAGCATGGGGGAGACCATGTATGGCTACACCTTC. This translates into CASMGETMYGYTF.

In this sample, this clone turned up many times. The chain combines TRBV13 with TRBJ2-5; 7 bases are shared with TRBD1. Unmatched junction bases numbered 3, after V lost 2 bases and J lost 9 bases. The CDR3 length is 12 residues. Germline V lookup: CDR1 PRHDT, CDR2 FYEKMQ (reference sequence). The CDR3 sequence is CASSLIGTAQYF. The CDR3 coding sequence is TGTGCCAGCAGCTTAATCGGGACAGCCCAGTACTTC.

The rearrangement links TRBV6-5 to TRBJ2-5, with a possible D match to TRBD2 (5 bases). The J call may be wrong; the DNA end is better matched by TRBJ2-7. Germline values: CDR1 MNHEY, CDR2 SVGAGI. This CDR3 spans 13 amino acids. CDR3 nucleotides: TGTGCCAGCAGTGAGGAGGCAGCATACGAGCAGTACTTC. It yields the protein CASSEEAAYEQYF.

The genes are TRBV6-5 and TRBJ1-6, with 9 bases that match TRBD1. CDR3 size: 13 residues. Per germline, CDR1 MNHEY and CDR2 SVGAGI. V shed 11 bases and J 10 bases; nucleotides not matched to a gene: 9. The CDR3 coding sequence is TGTGCCGCACGGGACAGGGCTGGCTCACCCCTCCACTTT. Protein product: CAARDRAGSPLHF.